This T cell receptor beta chain was identified in a study of cytomegalovirus exposure and HLA in healthy donors. Use of 60 Vbeta and 13 Jbeta primers characterized the PCR. Here immunoSEQ multiplex PCR was the method, and the copy in TCRdb shows in-frame clones only, minus some. The data hold fewer than 150,000 clones, with roughly 75% observed a single time. The germline CDR1 and CDR2 sequences are SNHLY and FYNNEI. The CDR3 totals 14 residues. With 11 bases clipped from V and 4 bases from J, the junction kept 12 bases outside the gene matches. The sequence was collected from a young man in good health and CMV-seronegative. The sample consisted of PBMCs. The chain has TRBV2 and TRBJ2-5; 8 bases align to TRBD1. DNA of the CDR3: TGTGCCGGCGACAGGGGAATTCCCAGAGAGACCCAGTACTTC. Encoded protein: CAGDRGIPRETQYF.